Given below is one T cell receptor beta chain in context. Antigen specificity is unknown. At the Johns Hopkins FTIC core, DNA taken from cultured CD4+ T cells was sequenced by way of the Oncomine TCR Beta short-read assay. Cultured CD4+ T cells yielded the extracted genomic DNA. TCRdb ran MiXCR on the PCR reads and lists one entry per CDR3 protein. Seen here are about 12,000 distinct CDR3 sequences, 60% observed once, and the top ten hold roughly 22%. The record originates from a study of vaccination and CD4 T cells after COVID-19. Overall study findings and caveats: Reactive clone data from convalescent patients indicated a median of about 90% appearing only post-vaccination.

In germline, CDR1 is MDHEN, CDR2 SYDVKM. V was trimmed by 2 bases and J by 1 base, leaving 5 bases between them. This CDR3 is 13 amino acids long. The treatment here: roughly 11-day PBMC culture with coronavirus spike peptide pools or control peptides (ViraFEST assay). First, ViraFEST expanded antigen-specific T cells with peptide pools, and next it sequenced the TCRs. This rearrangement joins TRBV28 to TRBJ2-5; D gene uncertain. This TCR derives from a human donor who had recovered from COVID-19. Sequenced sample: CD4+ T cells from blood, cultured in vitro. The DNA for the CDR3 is TGTGCCAGCAGTTTAGGCAGCCAAGAGACCCAGTACTTC. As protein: CASSLGSQETQYF.